What follows are 20 T cell receptor beta chains derived from one specimen sequenced in a study of neurological immune-mediated disorders. TCRdb passed the 5' RACE reads through MiXCR, listing each CDR3 protein once. The sample carries under 100,000 distinct CDR3 sequences, around 14% recorded once. The time point denotes: longitudinal time-point 2. The sequenced material came from PBMCs. These receptors were taken from a female donor with HTLV-1-associated myelopathy (HAM/TSP).

The sample holds many counts of this clonotype. V usage is TRBV5-6 and J usage is TRBJ2-5; 7 nucleotides match TRBD2. The CDR3 sequence is 13 residues long. Per the germline V gene, CDR1 is SGHDT and CDR2 is YYEEEE. J lost 2 bases, V lost 6 bases, and 4 bases had no gene match. CDR3 in DNA: TGTGCCAGCACCCCGGGGGGTCAAGAGACCCAGTACTTC. This sequence encodes CASTPGGQETQYF.

At least ten counts were recorded for this clonotype. The V gene is TRBV20-1, the J gene TRBJ2-7; the D gene is possibly TRBD1 (6 bases). CDR3 length: 16 amino acids. The V gene lost 0 bases and the J gene lost 4 bases, with 19 bases spanning the gap. The germline gives CDR1 DFQATT, CDR2 SNEGSKA (reference sequence). Here the CDR3 reads CSARDSRAGAFYEQYF. CDR3 coding DNA: TGCAGTGCTAGAGATTCGAGGGCAGGGGCTTTTTACGAGCAGTACTTC.

This clonotype came up many times. V is TRBV29-1 and J is TRBJ2-5, with 8 bases matching TRBD2. The CDR3 sequence is 15 residues long. J lost 4 bases, V lost 0 bases, and 7 bases had no gene match. Per germline, CDR1 SQVTM and CDR2 ANQGSEA. The CDR3 spells CSVEDLWLAGETQYF. Written as DNA, the CDR3 is TGCAGCGTTGAAGATCTTTGGCTAGCGGGAGAGACCCAGTACTTC.

V and J are TRBV6-2 or TRBV6-3 and TRBJ2-2, with 7 positions matching TRBD1. The CDR3 length is 14 residues. The V and J ends lost 6 bases and 6 bases, in that order; junction bases with no gene match: 7. Germline CDR1 MNHEY, CDR2 SVGEGT. The CDR3 bases are TGTGCCAGCAGGAGAACAGGGGAAGCCGGGGAGCTGTTTTTT. Translated, it gives CASRRTGEAGELFF.

This clonotype was counted at least ten times. V gene TRBV4-1 combines with J gene TRBJ1-2; the match to TRBD1 covers 7 bases. This CDR3 is 14 amino acids long. Germline CDR1 MGHRA, CDR2 YSYEKL. Losses at the gene ends were 11 bases for V and 4 bases for J; bases not matched to a gene: 13. CDR3 coding DNA: TGCGCCCCCCAGGGGGGTCTACTTCGCTATGGCTACACCTTC. Amino acid sequence: CAPQGGLLRYGYTF.

This clonotype came up many times. This CDR3 reads CASSYGGGGVSEAFF. The CDR3 nucleotides read TGTGCCAGCAGTTACGGGGGAGGGGGGGTGTCTGAAGCTTTCTTT. V is TRBV6-5 and J is TRBJ1-1; a possible D gene is TRBD1 (6 bases). The CDR3 totals 15 residues. Germline CDR1 is MNHEY and CDR2 is SVGAGI. V was cut by 2 bases and J by 6 bases, with 16 bases left in between.

At least ten counts were recorded for this clonotype. The chain carries TRBV5-6 and TRBJ2-7; no firm D call. Germline CDR1 and CDR2: SGHDT and YYEEEE. Trimming took 7 bases from V and 4 from J, leaving 18 bases between them. The CDR3 runs to 14 residues. CDR3 residues: CASRRKELWYEQYF. The CDR3, as DNA: TGTGCCAGCCGCCGAAAGGAGCTATGGTACGAGCAGTACTTC.

In the case of this clonotype: This sequence may be a read error, since a much larger clone differs from it by one base. The genes are TRBV7-9 and TRBJ1-1; 8 bases fit TRBD1. In germline, CDR1 is SEHNR, CDR2 FQNEAQ (reference sequence). The CDR3 runs 14 residues. The CDR3 DNA reads TGTGCCAGCAGTTACCCGGACAGGGATCTAGTCGCTTCCTTT. Its protein is CASSYPDRDLVASF.

The rearrangement links TRBV18 to TRBJ2-5; D uncertain. The CDR3 contains 15 residues. V shed 6 bases and J shed 3 bases, with 17 bases lying between them. Germline V gives CDR1 KGHSH, CDR2 LQKENI. The CDR3, as DNA: TGTGCCAGCTCCCAAGGTGCGGCAGGAAAAGAGACCCAGTACTTC. This sequence encodes CASSQGAAGKETQYF.

This clonotype was observed at least ten times. This chain connects TRBV20-1 to TRBJ2-7; D uncertain. Germline loops: CDR1 DFQATT, CDR2 SNEGSKA (reference sequence). The V and J ends lost 6 bases and 5 bases respectively, with 14 bases between them. The CDR3 extends over 12 amino acids. CDR3 nucleotides: TGCAGTGCCACCGTGGGGAATGACGAGCAGTACTTC. It encodes CSATVGNDEQYF.

This clonotype came up many times. The chain employs TRBV5-1 and TRBJ2-7; D remains ambiguous. Germline assignment: CDR1 SGHRS and CDR2 YFSETQ. Trimming shortened V by 3 bases and J by 1 base, and 11 bases separated the two germline ends. The CDR3 is 14 amino acids. In DNA form, the CDR3 reads TGCGCCAGCAGCTCGAATAGTCTGTCCTACGAGCAGTACTTC. Protein: CASSSNSLSYEQYF.

This clonotype has ten or more counts. The V and J genes are TRBV5-5 and TRBJ2-5; D perhaps matches TRBD2 (5 bases). Germline values: CDR1 SGHKS, CDR2 YYEKEE (reference sequence). The CDR3 has 15 residues. The V end lost 3 bases, the J end lost 5 bases, and 17 bases lay between the germline ends. This chain's CDR3 is CASSSRLTSRETQYF. CDR3 bases: TGTGCCAGCAGCTCCCGACTAACCTCTCGGGAGACCCAGTACTTC. Using reference TRBV5-5 and TRBJ2-5 for the parts outside the CDR3, the full variable domain is DAGVTQSPTHLIKTRGQQVTLRCSPISGHKSVSWYQQVLGQGPQFIFQYYEKEERGRGNFPDRFSARQFPNYSSELNVNALLLGDSALYLCASSSRLTSRETQYFGPGTRLLVL.

The CDR3: CASSPQRGGGDTQYF. CDR3 DNA: TGTGCCAGCAGCCCCCAGCGGGGGGGCGGAGATACGCAGTATTTT. J is TRBJ2-3 and V is TRBV7-2; 10 bases match TRBD2. CDR1 and CDR2 (germline): SGHTA, FQGNSA. The V and J ends lost 5 bases and 5 bases, in that order; junction bases with no gene match: 7. The CDR3 consists of 15 residues.

This clonotype has at least ten counts. This chain joins TRBV5-1 and TRBJ2-3, with D perhaps TRBD2 (6 bases). This CDR3 contains 15 residues. Trimming left V 4 bases short and J 1 base short, with 13 bases between. CDR1 SGHRS and CDR2 YFSETQ come from the germline V gene. In DNA form, the CDR3 reads TGCGCCAGCAGCCCGGTGGGGGGAGGCACAGATACGCAGTATTTT. Residues: CASSPVGGGTDTQYF.

This clonotype showed up many times. DNA for the CDR3: TGTGCCAGCAGAAGACTAGCGGGGTTCGGGGAGCTGTTTTTT. Amino acids: CASRRLAGFGELFF. This rearrangement joins TRBV7-3 to TRBJ2-2; 11 nucleotides match TRBD2. The CDR3 runs 14 residues. CDR1 is SGHTA, CDR2 FQGTGA, per germline. V dropped 6 bases and J dropped 7; count of bases not matched to a gene: 4. Filled out from reference TRBV7-3 and TRBJ2-2, the complete variable domain reads GAGVSQTPSNKVTEKGKYVELRCDPISGHTALYWYRQSLGQGPEFLIYFQGTGAADDSGLPNDRFFAVRPEGSVSTLKIQRTERGDSAVYLCASRRLAGFGELFFGEGSRLTVL.

This clonotype was recorded at least ten times. V usage is TRBV6-5 and J usage is TRBJ2-3; D uncertain. Between the trimmed V and J ends, which lost 7 bases and 0 bases, there was a span of 11 bases. Looked up from germline, CDR1 is MNHEY and CDR2 is SVGAGI. This CDR3 comprises 14 residues. CDR3 DNA sequence: TGTGCCAGCACGACCCGAGGTAGCACAGATACGCAGTATTTT. It specifies CASTTRGSTDTQYF.

This clonotype was detected ten times or more. This sequence joins TRBV5-1 and TRBJ2-4; 7 nucleotides match TRBD1. Germline CDR1 SGHRS, CDR2 YFSETQ. This CDR3 has 14 amino acids. V shed 0 bases, J shed 4 bases, and the junction held 1 base outside the gene matches. The CDR3 spells CASSLGTGKNIQYF. For the CDR3, the DNA is TGCGCCAGCAGCTTGGGGACAGGAAAAAACATTCAGTACTTC.

This clonotype was observed at least ten times. This sequence joins TRBV5-1 and TRBJ2-2; maybe TRBD2 (5 bases). Per germline, CDR1 SGHRS and CDR2 YFSETQ. The germline V and J ends were trimmed by 5 bases and 8 bases, with 16 bases remaining between them. The CDR3 runs to 14 residues. This CDR3 reads CASSIEGISGELFF. The CDR3 DNA reads TGCGCCAGCAGTATCGAGGGTATCTCTGGGGAGCTGTTTTTT.

This clonotype came up many times. CDR3 region: CASSAADGQGTGELFF. CDR3 DNA sequence: TGCGCCAGCAGCGCCGCGGACGGACAGGGCACCGGGGAGCTGTTTTTT. This chain joins TRBV5-1 and TRBJ2-2; 8 nucleotides match TRBD1. Germline CDR1 SGHRS, CDR2 YFSETQ. With 4 bases clipped from V and 4 bases from J, the junction kept 9 bases outside the gene matches. The CDR3 spans 16 residues.

In this sample, this clonotype turned up many times. The chain combines TRBV2 with TRBJ1-6; D uncertain. Germline CDR1 is SNHLY and CDR2 is FYNNEI. The CDR3 has 15 amino acids. V was trimmed by 8 bases and J by 0 bases, leaving 11 bases between them. The CDR3 coding sequence is TGTGCCAGCCAACCAATTAACTCCTATAATTCACCCCTCCACTTT. As protein: CASQPINSYNSPLHF.